The source of this T cell receptor beta chain is a study of Graves' ophthalmopathy and Graves' hyperthyroidism. Study outcomes and limitations: The model predicted progression of ophthalmopathy with a sensitivity of roughly 69%, and its specificity was around 72%.

Amplification targeted the TCR beta CDR3 regions, with RNA transcripts as the source material. First-round RT-PCR with HTBI primers preceded a second-round multiplex PCR. TCRdb re-called the multiplex PCR reads with MiXCR, one entry per CDR3 protein. Among 1 million to 1.3 million distinct CDR3 sequences listed, 35% to 40% were seen once. Germline CDR1 and CDR2: MNHEY and SVGAGI. Trimming at V came to 6 bases and at J to 4 bases, leaving 7 bases not matched to a gene. This CDR3 comprises 14 residues. Other autoimmune diseases, uncontrolled infections, pregnancy or lactation excluded patients from enrollment. Orbital computed tomography and thyroid ultrasound, along with TRAb, serum thyroxine and clinical symptoms, underpinned diagnosis. This clonotype was counted a few times. Its target is unknown.

The chain links TRBV6-5 to TRBJ2-7; 9 bases are shared with TRBD1. Sequencing input: peripheral blood or thyroid tissue (not recorded which). The receptor's source is an adult man with Graves' hyperthyroidism. This CDR3 reads CASRITGGSYEQYF. CDR3 in DNA: TGTGCCAGCAGGATTACAGGGGGCAGTTACGAGCAGTACTTC.